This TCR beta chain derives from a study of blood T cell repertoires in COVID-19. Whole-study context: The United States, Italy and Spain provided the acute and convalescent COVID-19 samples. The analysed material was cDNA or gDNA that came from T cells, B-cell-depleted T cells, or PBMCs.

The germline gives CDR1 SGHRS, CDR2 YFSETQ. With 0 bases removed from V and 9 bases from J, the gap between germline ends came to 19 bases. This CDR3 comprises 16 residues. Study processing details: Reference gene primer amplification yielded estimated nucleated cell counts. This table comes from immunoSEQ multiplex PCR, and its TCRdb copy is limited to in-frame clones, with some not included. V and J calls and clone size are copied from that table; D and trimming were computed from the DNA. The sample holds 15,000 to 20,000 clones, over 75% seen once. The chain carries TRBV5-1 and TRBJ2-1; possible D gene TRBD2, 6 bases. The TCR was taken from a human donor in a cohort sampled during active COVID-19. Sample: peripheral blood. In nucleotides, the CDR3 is TGCGCCAGCAGCTTGGAGGGGCCTAGGCGGGATCCTGAGCAGTTCTTC. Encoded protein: CASSLEGPRRDPEQFF.